The rows below give T cell receptor beta chains drawn from one sample of a study of cytomegalovirus exposure and HLA in healthy donors. This table comes from immunoSEQ multiplex PCR, and its TCRdb copy is limited to in-frame clones, with some not included. The listing contains about 59,000 clones. The sample taken for sequencing was PBMCs. The receptors were sampled from a man aged 30 to 45 in good health and CMV-seropositive. Both conserved end residues are part of each CDR3. D genes are given only for firm matches. A clone size is listed for some rows: how often the clone was seen (once, few, many), or a class if it is expanded.

d_call,clone_size,j_call,v_call,cdr3_nt,cdr3_aa
TRBD2,-,TRBJ2-5,TRBV4-2,TGTGCCAGCAGCCAAGATCAGCTAGCGGGGGAAGAGACCCAGTACTTC,CASSQDQLAGEETQYF
-,-,TRBJ1-3,TRBV19,TGTGCCAGTAGTATAGGACTTCGCTCTGGAAACACCATATATTTT,CASSIGLRSGNTIYF
-,-,TRBJ1-5,TRBV5-5,TGTGCCAGCAGCTTAGGCAGTCTTCGCGGGAATCAGCCCCAGCATTTT,CASSLGSLRGNQPQHF
TRBD2,-,TRBJ2-5,TRBV9,TGTGCCAGCAGCGTAGCCCCTCAGACTAGCGGGAAGCAAGAGACCCAGTACTTC,CASSVAPQTSGKQETQYF
-,-,TRBJ2-4,TRBV7-2,TGTGCCAGCAGCTTTGCCGGGGGAGCCAAAAACATTCAGTACTTC,CASSFAGGAKNIQYF
-,-,TRBJ1-1,TRBV4-1,TGCGCCAGCAGCCAAGACCGGGGGACTGAAGCTTTCTTT,CASSQDRGTEAFF
TRBD1,-,TRBJ2-1,TRBV29-1,TGCAGCGGATCCGGGACAGGGGTGAATGAGCAGTTCTTC,CSGSGTGVNEQFF
-,-,TRBJ1-1,TRBV7-6,TGTGCCAGCAGCCCCTCCGACAACTCTGAAGCTTTCTTT,CASSPSDNSEAFF
-,-,TRBJ1-2,TRBV5-4,TGTGCCAGCAGCACGACAAGCCTCCTCTATGGCTACACCTTC,CASSTTSLLYGYTF
-,-,TRBJ1-5,TRBV6-5,TGTGCCAGCAGAGCCGGGGGGAGCAATCAGCCCCAGCATTTT,CASRAGGSNQPQHF
TRBD1,-,TRBJ2-7,TRBV5-1,TGCGCCAGCAGCTCCCGGACAGGCCTCGTCGCCGAGCAGTACTTC,CASSSRTGLVAEQYF
TRBD2,-,TRBJ2-5,TRBV15,TGTGCCACCAGCAGAGATCTAGCGGGAGGGCTGGAAGAGACCCAGTACTTC,CATSRDLAGGLEETQYF
-,-,TRBJ1-3,TRBV6-6,TGTGCCAGCCCGAGTCTATCCCAGGACACCATATATTTT,CASPSLSQDTIYF
-,-,TRBJ1-5,TRBV15,TGTGCCACCAGCAGAGAGGTCCCGGGAGGCAATCAGCCCCAGCATTTT,CATSREVPGGNQPQHF
-,-,TRBJ2-7,TRBV11-2,TGTGCCAGCAGCTTAAGTGTCCCGGGACAACACGCCTACGAGCAGTACTTC,CASSLSVPGQHAYEQYF
-,medium-sized,TRBJ1-1,TRBV6-1,TGTGCCAGCAGTGAAGAGGAGGCGAGGGGAGGCGCTGAAGCTTTCTTT,CASSEEEARGGAEAFF
TRBD2,-,TRBJ2-3,TRBV30,TGTGCCTGGGGACGGGTGCTAGCGGGGGGTGGGGATACGCAGTATTTT,CAWGRVLAGGGDTQYF
TRBD2,-,TRBJ2-1,TRBV29-1,TGCAGCGTTGAGGGACTAGTCAATGAGCAGTTCTTC,CSVEGLVNEQFF
-,-,TRBJ2-1,TRBV30,TGTGCCTGGGGGGGGGCATTCGACAATGAGCAGTTCTTC,CAWGGAFDNEQFF
TRBD2,-,TRBJ2-3,TRBV7-2,TGTGCCAGCACCCAGCGGGGGTCCACAGATACGCAGTATTTT,CASTQRGSTDTQYF
-,-,TRBJ2-7,TRBV6-1,TGTGCCAGCAGTCGAGTGGCAGACACCTACGAGCAGTACTTC,CASSRVADTYEQYF
-,-,TRBJ2-5,TRBV6-1,TGTGCCAGCGGTCCAGGCTCGGGATGGTACTTC,CASGPGSGWYF
TRBD1,-,TRBJ1-4,TRBV6-5,TGTGCCAGCAGTGAAGGGACAGGGGACGAAAAACTGTTTTTT,CASSEGTGDEKLFF
-,-,TRBJ2-5,TRBV5-1,TGCGCCAGCAGCTTGAGTCAGGAGACCCAGTACTTC,CASSLSQETQYF
-,-,TRBJ1-2,TRBV30,TGTGCCTGGAGCGCGGGCTTACGGCATGGCTACACCTTC,CAWSAGLRHGYTF
TRBD2,-,TRBJ2-5,TRBV18,TGTGCCAGCTCACCACAACTAGCGGGGCAAGAGACCCAGTACTTC,CASSPQLAGQETQYF
-,-,TRBJ2-3,TRBV27,TGTGCCAGCAGTTTACGTGACGGGAGAGATACGCAGTATTTT,CASSLRDGRDTQYF
TRBD1,-,TRBJ1-2,TRBV18,TGTGCCAGCTCACCACCCCTAGGGACAGGGTCCTATGGCTACACCTTC,CASSPPLGTGSYGYTF
TRBD2,-,TRBJ2-5,TRBV7-2,TGTGCCAGCAGCCCTAGCGGGGGGTTTCAAGAGACCCAGTACTTC,CASSPSGGFQETQYF
-,-,TRBJ1-3,TRBV4-2,TGTGCCAGCAGCCAAGTGAGGGGAGGGCTGGCTGGAAACACCATATATTTT,CASSQVRGGLAGNTIYF
TRBD2,-,TRBJ2-5,TRBV7-9,TGTGCCAGCAGCTTTTCCCTCCGTTTAGCGGGGGCCTTTCAAGAGACCCAGTACTTC,CASSFSLRLAGAFQETQYF
-,-,TRBJ2-5,TRBV30,TGTGCCTGGAGTGTGTTGGGCAGGGGGGTTGGAGAAACCCAGTACTTC,CAWSVLGRGVGETQYF
-,-,TRBJ2-6,TRBV5-1,TGCGCCAGCAGCTTGGACAGGCCCACTCAACTCGACAACTCTGGGGCCAACGTCCTGACTTTC,CASSLDRPTQLDNSGANVLTF
-,-,TRBJ2-4,TRBV7-9,TGTGCCAGCAGCTTAAGGAGTAATGACGCCATTCAGTACTTC,CASSLRSNDAIQYF
-,-,TRBJ1-1,TRBV6-1,TGTGCCAGCAGTGCAGGTGGGGAGGCTTTCTTT,CASSAGGEAFF
TRBD1,-,TRBJ1-5,TRBV7-3,TGTGCCAGCAGCCCGACAGGGGAGAATCAGCCCCAGCATTTT,CASSPTGENQPQHF
-,-,TRBJ2-7,TRBV7-9,TGTGCCAGCAGCTCTCGGACATCCTACGAGCAGTACTTC,CASSSRTSYEQYF
-,-,TRBJ2-1,TRBV7-2,TGTGCCAGCAGCCCTCTTCGGGGGTACAATGAGCAGTTCTTC,CASSPLRGYNEQFF
-,-,TRBJ1-1,TRBV5-6,TGTGCCAGCATCAGGGCCCCCGGCACTGAAGCTTTCTTT,CASIRAPGTEAFF
-,-,TRBJ1-1,TRBV30,TGTGCCTGGAGTACGACAGCTGACACTGAAGCTTTCTTT,CAWSTTADTEAFF
-,-,TRBJ1-1,TRBV5-1,TGCGCCAGCAGAGGAGACAGGATGAACACTGAAGCTTTCTTT,CASRGDRMNTEAFF
TRBD1,-,TRBJ1-1,TRBV29-1,TGCAGCGTCGCTGGGACAGCGAACACTGAAGCTTTCTTT,CSVAGTANTEAFF